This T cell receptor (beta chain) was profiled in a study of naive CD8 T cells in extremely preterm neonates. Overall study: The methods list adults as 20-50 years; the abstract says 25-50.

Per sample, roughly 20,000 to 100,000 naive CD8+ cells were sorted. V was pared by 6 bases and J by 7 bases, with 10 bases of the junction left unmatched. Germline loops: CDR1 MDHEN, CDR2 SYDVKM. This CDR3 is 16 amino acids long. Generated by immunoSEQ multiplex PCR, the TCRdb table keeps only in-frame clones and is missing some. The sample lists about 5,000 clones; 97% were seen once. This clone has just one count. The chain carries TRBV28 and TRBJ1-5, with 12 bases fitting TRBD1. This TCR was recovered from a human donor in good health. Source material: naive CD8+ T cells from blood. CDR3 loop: CASSAGTGGAGQPQHF. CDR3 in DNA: TGTGCCAGCAGCGCGGGGACAGGGGGCGCCGGGCAGCCCCAGCATTTT.